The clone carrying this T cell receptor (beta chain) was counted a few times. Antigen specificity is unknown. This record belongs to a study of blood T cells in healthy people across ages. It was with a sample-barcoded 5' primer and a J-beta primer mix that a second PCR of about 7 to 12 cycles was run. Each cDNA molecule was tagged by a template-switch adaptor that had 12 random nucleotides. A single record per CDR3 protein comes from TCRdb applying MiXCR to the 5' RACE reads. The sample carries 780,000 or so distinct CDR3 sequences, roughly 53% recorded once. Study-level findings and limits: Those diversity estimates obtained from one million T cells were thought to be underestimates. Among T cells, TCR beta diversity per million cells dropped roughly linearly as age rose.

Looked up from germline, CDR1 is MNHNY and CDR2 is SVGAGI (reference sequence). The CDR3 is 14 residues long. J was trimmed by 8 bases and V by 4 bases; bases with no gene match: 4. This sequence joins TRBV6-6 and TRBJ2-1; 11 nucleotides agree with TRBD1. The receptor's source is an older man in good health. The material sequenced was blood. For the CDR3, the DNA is TGTGCCAGCAGTTCGGGACAGGGGGTCTATGAGCAGTTCTTC. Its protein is CASSSGQGVYEQFF.